The 20 T cell receptor beta chains given below trace back to one sample, sequenced in a study of T cell repertoires in cytomegalovirus infection. No antigens are known for them. TCRdb analysed the reads with MiXCR anew, one entry per CDR3 protein. There are roughly 990,000 distinct CDR3 sequences in the sample; about 33% occur only once, and around 15% lies in the top ten. The source was cultured CD8+ T cells from PBMCs, collected from culture after CMV antigen stimulation. The receptor set was obtained from a human donor in good health (CMV status not recorded). Some clones in this sample may be carry-over from other donors' samples.

The chain links TRBV20-1 to TRBJ1-2; tentatively, D is TRBD1 (5 bases). Between the trimmed V and J ends, which lost 6 bases and 0 bases, there was a span of 17 bases. The CDR3 consists of 15 residues. From germline, CDR1 is DFQATT and CDR2 SNEGSKA (reference sequence). The CDR3 DNA follows: TGCAGTGCATATGACGAGGGGAAACCTAACTATGGCTACACCTTC. Its translation is CSAYDEGKPNYGYTF.

This clonotype was counted ten times or more. V and J are TRBV6-1 and TRBJ1-4; D perhaps matches TRBD1 (6 bases). Germline V CDR1 and CDR2: MNHNS, SASEGT. V lost 5 bases to trimming and J lost 0 bases, with 10 bases between them. The CDR3 has 15 residues. The CDR3 loop reads CASSTWTATNEKLFF. CDR3 in DNA: TGTGCCAGCAGTACTTGGACAGCAACTAATGAAAAACTGTTTTTT.

This clonotype was observed a few times. The V and J genes are TRBV20-1 and TRBJ2-1; a weak D match, TRBD1 (6 bases). Germline CDR1 and CDR2: DFQATT and SNEGSKA (reference sequence). The germline V and J ends were trimmed by 4 bases and 3 bases, with 13 bases remaining between them. The CDR3 has 14 amino acids. The CDR3 reads CSAIQQGIYNEQFF. DNA for the CDR3: TGCAGTGCTATTCAACAGGGAATCTACAATGAGCAGTTCTTC.

This chain connects TRBV6-1 to TRBJ1-2, with TRBD1 identical over 8 bases. CDR1 and CDR2 from the germline V gene are MNHNS and SASEGT. Trimming took 6 bases from V and 6 from J; bases not matched to a gene: 15. The CDR3 sequence is 16 residues long. The CDR3: CASSPTPTGAIDGYTF. The CDR3 region has the DNA TGTGCCAGCAGCCCTACCCCGACAGGGGCAATAGATGGCTACACCTTC.

The chain has TRBV7-8 and TRBJ2-2; 8 bases agree with TRBD1. The CDR3 length is 15 residues. J lost 3 bases, V lost 4 bases, and 4 bases had no gene match. CDR1 SGHVS and CDR2 FQNEAQ come from the germline V gene. The CDR3 here is CASSSTGADTGELFF. CDR3 DNA sequence: TGTGCCAGCAGCTCGACAGGGGCGGACACCGGGGAGCTGTTTTTT.

The chain recombines TRBV29-1 with TRBJ2-3; TRBD1 agrees at 9 bases. J was trimmed by 8 bases and V by 3 bases; bases with no gene match: 6. In germline, CDR1 is SQVTM, CDR2 ANQGSEA. This CDR3 is built from 13 residues. CDR3 amino acids: CSVERTGEGTQYF. As DNA, the CDR3 is TGCAGCGTTGAGAGGACAGGGGAGGGTACGCAGTATTTT.

This clonotype was seen more than once but under ten times. The chain combines TRBV7-6 with TRBJ2-1; TRBD2 is a possible D gene (5 bases). Between the trimmed V and J ends, which lost 4 bases and 6 bases, there was a span of 16 bases. CDR3 length: 15 residues. The V gene's germline CDR1 is SGHVS and CDR2 FNYEAQ. The CDR3 DNA sequence: TGTGCCAGCAGCTCGACTCCTCCGGGAAGCAATGAGCAGTTCTTC. It is translated as CASSSTPPGSNEQFF.

This sequence joins TRBV6-2 or TRBV6-3 and TRBJ2-3; D is uncertain. V lost 8 bases and J lost 6, with 12 bases in between. The CDR3 spans 12 residues. Germline CDR1 is MNHEY and CDR2 is SVGEGT. CDR3 nucleotide sequence: TGTGCCAGCGGGCTCCCGTGGGATACGCAGTATTTT. The encoded protein is CASGLPWDTQYF.

This clonotype was recorded many times. The chain has TRBV7-6 and TRBJ2-1; the match to TRBD2 covers 8 bases. Looked up from germline, CDR1 is SGHVS and CDR2 is FNYEAQ. The CDR3 spans 14 residues. The CDR3: CASSGGGSYNEQFF. In DNA form, the CDR3 reads TGTGCTAGCTCCGGCGGGGGGTCCTACAATGAGCAGTTCTTC.

The V gene is TRBV2, the J gene TRBJ1-1, with unresolved D. Between the trimmed V and J ends, which lost 10 bases and 6 bases, there was a span of 12 bases. This CDR3 is 11 amino acids long. Germline V gives CDR1 SNHLY, CDR2 FYNNEI. CDR3 protein: CATYGGAEAFF. In DNA form, the CDR3 reads TGTGCCACCTACGGCGGGGCTGAAGCTTTCTTT.

There are a few counts of this clonotype. The rearrangement joins TRBV7-9 to TRBJ2-1, with a tentative D call TRBD1 (5 bases). CDR3 size: 13 residues. The ends were cut back, 9 bases at V and 7 bases at J, with 16 bases in the middle. The germline CDR1 and CDR2 sequences are SEHNR and FQNEAQ (reference sequence). In DNA, the CDR3 is TGTGCCAGAGGGGCTGATGATTGGAATGAGCAGTTCTTC. It is translated as CARGADDWNEQFF.

This clonotype was observed at least ten times. The chain combines TRBV7-8 with TRBJ2-1; no firm D call. There are 14 residues in the CDR3. V was pared by 5 bases and J by 3 bases, with 11 bases between. Germline V gives CDR1 SGHVS, CDR2 FQNEAQ. The CDR3 DNA is TGTGCCAGCAGCCCGCCGGGCCTCTACAATGAGCAGTTCTTC. Its translation: CASSPPGLYNEQFF. The variable domain in full, with the rest retrieved from reference TRBV7-8 and TRBJ2-1, is GAGVSQSPRYKVAKRGQDVALRCDPISGHVSLFWYQQALGQGPEFLTYFQNEAQLDKSGLPSDRFFAERPEGSVSTLKIQRTQQEDSAVYLCASSPPGLYNEQFFGPGTRLTVL.

In this sample, this clonotype turned up a few times. This chain links TRBV19 with TRBJ2-3; 9 bases fit TRBD2. The CDR3 loop spans 14 amino acids. Germline V gene data show CDR1 as LNHDA and CDR2 as SQIVND (reference sequence). V shed 8 bases and J 2 bases; nucleotides not matched to a gene: 5. CDR3: CASAGTSPTDTQYF. CDR3 nucleotides: TGTGCCAGTGCCGGGACTAGCCCCACAGATACGCAGTATTTT.

This chain uses TRBV14 with TRBJ2-5, with D uncertain. The CDR3 extends over 15 amino acids. The germline gives CDR1 SGHDN, CDR2 FVKESK. With 1 base removed from V and 1 base from J, the gap between germline ends came to 10 bases. The CDR3 sequence is CASSQGRIIQETQYF. DNA of the CDR3: TGTGCCAGCAGCCAAGGCCGGATCATCCAAGAGACCCAGTACTTC. Full variable domain (remainder filled in from reference TRBV14 and TRBJ2-5): EAGVTQFPSHSVIEKGQTVTLRCDPISGHDNLYWYRRVMGKEIKFLLHFVKESKQDESGMPNNRFLAERTGGTYSTLKVQPAELEDSGVYFCASSQGRIIQETQYFGPGTRLLVL.

This chain connects TRBV29-1 to TRBJ2-3, with D possibly matching TRBD1 (8 bases). Germline-derived CDR1 and CDR2 are SQVTM and ANQGSEA. This CDR3 has 16 residues. V was trimmed by 2 bases and J by 1 base, leaving 16 bases between them. The CDR3 nucleotides read TGCAGCGTTGAACCACAGGGGGGGGGGGGCACAGATACGCAGTATTTT. The encoded protein is CSVEPQGGGGTDTQYF.

V gene TRBV20-1 combines with J gene TRBJ1-1; 7 bases agree with TRBD1. The ends lost 1 base at V and 0 bases at J; junction bases unmatched: 5. The CDR3 extends over 15 amino acids. Germline values: CDR1 DFQATT, CDR2 SNEGSKA (reference sequence). The CDR3 region is CSARGQGVLNTEAFF. In DNA form, the CDR3 reads TGCAGTGCTAGAGGGCAGGGGGTATTGAACACTGAAGCTTTCTTT.

V is TRBV7-2 and J is TRBJ2-3; 7 nucleotides align to TRBD2. This CDR3 has 15 residues. The germline gives CDR1 SGHTA, CDR2 FQGNSA. V was pared by 4 bases and J by 4 bases, with 8 bases of the junction left unmatched. CDR3 loop: CASSSTSAPADTQYF. The DNA for the CDR3 is TGTGCCAGCAGCTCCACTAGCGCCCCCGCAGATACGCAGTATTTT.

This clonotype was detected many times. CDR3 bases: TGTGCCAGCACAATTAGGACGGGCCGCTCTGGAAACACCATATATTTT. Amino acids: CASTIRTGRSGNTIYF. This chain connects TRBV7-2 to TRBJ1-3; D unclear. The CDR3 loop spans 16 amino acids. Germline CDR1 reads SGHTA; CDR2 reads FQGNSA. V was pared by 7 bases and J by 0 bases, with 16 bases between.

The V and J genes are TRBV4-2 and TRBJ2-2; D may correspond to TRBD1 or TRBD2 (5 bases each). Looked up from germline, CDR1 is LGHNA and CDR2 is YNFKEQ. V shed 0 bases and J shed 0 bases, with 14 bases lying between them. The CDR3 has 18 amino acids. CDR3 bases: TGTGCCAGCAGCCAAGAGACGACAGACTACACGAACACCGGGGAGCTGTTTTTT. It encodes CASSQETTDYTNTGELFF.

This chain connects TRBV6-5 to TRBJ1-2, with D hard to call. In germline, CDR1 is MNHEY, CDR2 SVGAGI. The CDR3 is made up of 16 amino acids. V lost 2 bases and J 5 bases, leaving 18 bases between the germline ends. CDR3 in amino acids: CASSYPSPAVEYGYTF. The CDR3 DNA reads as TGTGCCAGCAGTTACCCGAGTCCGGCAGTCGAGTATGGCTACACCTTC.